This entry lists 18 T cell receptor beta chains sequenced from one sample in a study of CD8+ T cells in alopecia areata. Once RNA had been extracted, it was reverse transcribed into cDNA to act as the sequencing template. Some clones are missing from TCRdb's copy, which holds only in-frame ones; the method was immunoSEQ multiplex PCR. The sample lists some 170,000 clones; 50% to 75% were seen once. The treatment denotes: oral pan-JAK inhibitor, 5-10 mg twice daily. The sequencing used CD4+ T cells sorted from blood, collected at approximately week 61, from a patient treated with tofacitinib. Receptors were obtained from a human donor with alopecia areata.

In its sample, this clone was seen a few times. The chain links TRBV7-2 to TRBJ2-1; D not resolved. Germline V gives CDR1 SGHTA, CDR2 FQGNSA. With 2 bases removed from V and 4 bases from J, the gap between germline ends came to 9 bases. The CDR3 is 14 amino acids. CDR3 DNA sequence: TGTGCCAGCAGCTTAATCGCGGTGTACAATGAGCAGTTCTTC. This gives the protein CASSLIAVYNEQFF.

This chain uses TRBV7-8 with TRBJ1-5, with 10 bases fitting TRBD1. This CDR3 has 16 amino acids. CDR1 and CDR2 (germline): SGHVS, FQNEAQ. The junction had 8 bases not matched to a gene; V was cut back by 4 bases and J by 5 bases. The CDR3 bases are TGTGCCAGCAGCTCAAGGCCGGGACAGGGGCATCAGCCCCAGCATTTT. Protein sequence: CASSSRPGQGHQPQHF.

This chain joins TRBV7-9 and TRBJ1-2; D not resolved. Per germline, CDR1 SEHNR and CDR2 FQNEAQ (reference sequence). The CDR3 contains 15 residues. V was cut by 3 bases and J by 7 bases, with 18 bases left in between. CDR3 sequence reads: CASSFKQPNPSGYTF. CDR3 DNA: TGTGCCAGCAGCTTTAAACAACCTAACCCCTCTGGCTACACCTTC.

This rearrangement joins TRBV5-6 to TRBJ1-1; the D gene is possibly TRBD1 (5 bases). The germline V and J ends were trimmed by 4 bases and 0 bases, with 7 bases remaining between them. Germline V gives CDR1 SGHDT, CDR2 YYEEEE. The CDR3 consists of 13 residues. The CDR3 loop reads CASSQTVNTEAFF. CDR3 DNA sequence: TGTGCCAGCAGCCAGACAGTGAACACTGAAGCTTTCTTT.

This sequence joins TRBV30 and TRBJ1-3, with unresolved D. This CDR3 contains 14 residues. The germline gives CDR1 GTSNPN, CDR2 SVGIG (reference sequence). V lost 0 bases and J lost 1, with 7 bases in between. In DNA, the CDR3 is TGTGCCTGGAGTGTAGGCGGTTCTGGAAACACCATATATTTT. Translated, it gives CAWSVGGSGNTIYF.

This clone has more than one count but fewer than ten. The CDR3 coding sequence is TGCGCCAGCAGCTTGGCCGGGACAGGGGGTAATTCACCCCTCCACTTT. Residues: CASSLAGTGGNSPLHF. The chain links TRBV5-1 to TRBJ1-6; 11 nucleotides align to TRBD1. The length of the CDR3 is 16 residues. Germline V gene sequence: CDR1 SGHRS, CDR2 YFSETQ. The V and J ends lost 0 bases and 6 bases, in that order; junction bases with no gene match: 2.

This clone has a handful of counts. The chain uses TRBV4-2 and TRBJ2-1; a weak D match, TRBD1 (5 bases). CDR1 is LGHNA and CDR2 is YNFKEQ in the germline V gene. This CDR3 is built from 16 residues. V was clipped by 0 bases and J by 2 bases, with 11 bases between them. The CDR3: CASSQDLGDTYNEQFF. CDR3 nucleotides: TGTGCCAGCAGCCAAGATTTAGGGGATACCTACAATGAGCAGTTCTTC.

V is TRBV7-9 and J is TRBJ2-7; 10 nucleotides line up with TRBD1. The germline V gene has CDR1 SEHNR and CDR2 FQNEAQ (reference sequence). The CDR3 extends over 15 amino acids. Trimming removed 4 bases from V and 3 bases from J; junction bases left unmatched: 6. The CDR3 nucleotides read TGTGCCAGCAGCTGGGGACAGGGGTCTCTCTACGAGCAGTACTTC. This translates into CASSWGQGSLYEQYF.

About this clone: Other DNA sequences in this specimen translate into the identical CDR3. The V and J genes are TRBV29-1 and TRBJ2-3; D may be TRBD1 (5 bases). V shed 3 bases and J shed 1 base, with 5 bases lying between them. This CDR3 contains 12 residues. CDR1 is SQVTM and CDR2 is ANQGSEA in the germline V gene. CDR3 sequence reads: CSVETGTDTQYF. CDR3 in DNA: TGCAGCGTTGAGACAGGCACAGATACGCAGTATTTT.

This clone was observed once. The J gene is TRBJ1-2, the V gene TRBV19; D unresolved. The CDR3 length is 12 residues. V was trimmed by 5 bases and J by 4 bases, leaving 8 bases between them. Germline CDR1 and CDR2: LNHDA and SQIVND (reference sequence). The CDR3 sequence: CASSGKSYGYTF. Here the CDR3 DNA reads TGTGCCAGTAGTGGGAAATCCTATGGCTACACCTTC.

The genes are TRBV6-6 and TRBJ2-5, with a possible D match to TRBD2 (6 bases). Germline lookup yields CDR1 MNHNY and CDR2 SVGAGI (reference sequence). The CDR3 is 14 residues long. The germline V and J ends were trimmed by 0 bases and 5 bases, with 10 bases remaining between them. For the CDR3, the DNA is TGTGCCAGCAGTTACTCGATCGGAGGGGAGACCCAGTACTTC. Its translation: CASSYSIGGETQYF.

V usage is TRBV9 and J usage is TRBJ1-6; D not certain. V lost 3 bases and J 9 bases, leaving 19 bases between the germline ends. The germline V gene has CDR1 SGDLS and CDR2 YYNGEE. The CDR3 consists of 16 residues. The CDR3 spells CASSAGHLGPSSPLHF. CDR3 in DNA: TGTGCCAGCAGCGCCGGCCATCTCGGTCCTAGTTCACCCCTCCACTTT.

The CDR3 sequence: CSVGDSYGYTF. The CDR3, as DNA: TGCAGCGTTGGCGACAGCTATGGCTACACCTTC. V usage is TRBV29-1 and J usage is TRBJ1-2, with D possibly being TRBD1 (5 bases). Trimming left V 4 bases short and J 4 bases short, with 7 bases between. This CDR3 has 11 residues. The germline V gene encodes CDR1 SQVTM and CDR2 ANQGSEA.

This clone turned up a few times. The chain is built from TRBV29-1 and TRBJ2-7, with a tentative D call TRBD2 (6 bases). CDR1 is SQVTM and CDR2 is ANQGSEA in the germline V gene. The CDR3 covers 13 residues. The V end lost 5 bases, the J end lost 3 bases, and 14 bases lay between the germline ends. CDR3 loop: CSVSEGQNYEQYF. The DNA for the CDR3 is TGCAGCGTTTCGGAGGGGCAAAACTACGAGCAGTACTTC.

This clone was detected only a few times. The chain uses TRBV18 and TRBJ2-1; 7 nucleotides align to TRBD1. The CDR3 is 17 amino acids. V gave up 0 bases and J gave up 0 bases; unmatched junction bases: 5. From germline, CDR1 is KGHSH and CDR2 LQKENI. The CDR3 spells CASSPPGSGGSYNEQFF. As DNA, the CDR3 is TGTGCCAGCTCACCACCGGGATCAGGGGGCTCCTACAATGAGCAGTTCTTC.

The J gene is TRBJ1-2, the V gene TRBV29-1; 11 bases line up with TRBD1. The CDR3 contains 13 residues. Germline loops: CDR1 SQVTM, CDR2 ANQGSEA. J lost 5 bases, V lost 4 bases, and 3 bases had no gene match. The CDR3 DNA reads TGCAGCGTTGTCGGACAGGGGGCTTATGGCTACACCTTC. This codes for CSVVGQGAYGYTF.

The chain employs TRBV30 and TRBJ2-2; D is possibly TRBD1 (6 bases). The CDR3 has 15 amino acids. V shed 4 bases and J shed 0 bases, with 12 bases lying between them. CDR1 GTSNPN and CDR2 SVGIG come from the germline V gene (reference sequence). In nucleotides, the CDR3 is TGTGCCTGGAAAAGACAGGTCGCGAACACCGGGGAGCTGTTTTTT. This encodes CAWKRQVANTGELFF.

V is TRBV7-3 and J is TRBJ2-3; 8 nucleotides match TRBD2. CDR3 length equals 17 residues. V dropped 0 bases and J dropped 2; count of bases not matched to a gene: 7. CDR1 and CDR2 (germline): SGHTA, FQGTGA. CDR3 coding DNA: TGTGCCAGCAGCTTAACCCGTTTGACTAGCGTCACAGATACGCAGTATTTT. This encodes CASSLTRLTSVTDTQYF. The full variable domain, with the rest looked up from reference TRBV7-3 and TRBJ2-3, is GAGVSQTPSNKVTEKGKYVELRCDPISGHTALYWYRQSLGQGPEFLIYFQGTGAADDSGLPNDRFFAVRPEGSVSTLKIQRTERGDSAVYLCASSLTRLTSVTDTQYFGPGTRLTVL.